The T cell receptor beta chain described here comes from a study of human T cells and chemical hapten exposure (dated by TCRdb to the early 2020s). Notes on the research overall: For sensitization, 2% DPC in acetone was applied to a roughly 2 cm by roughly 2 cm area of upper inner arm skin. Patch tests used Finn chambers with 0.01% DPC on the upper back, scored after 6 days by International Contact Dermatitis Research Group standards. Libraries were pooled for sequencing, and per-sample TCR yields varied mainly because of small differences in library volumes within the pool. Weekly therapeutic DPC doses were additionally applied to the scalp of patients throughout the roughly 25-week study period. Patient blood was sampled pre-sensitization (week 0) and at 2, 6 and about 24 weeks after DPC sensitization. For TCR sequencing, blood came from approximately 29 alopecia patients at anywhere from one to four time points (pre-sensitization, 2, 6 and 24 weeks). Alopecia areata with under or over 50% scalp involvement, alopecia totalis and alopecia universalis were represented in the patient cohort, which was mostly female. In alopecia patients, the study followed how the peripheral blood TCR repertoire changed in vivo over primary and secondary sensitization to diphenylcyclopropenone (DPC), a hapten.

General study outcomes and caveats: A positive correlation was found between the number of PT1 expanded TCRs and patch test score, with significance reached at thresholds 8, 16 and 32 but not 4. Significantly more large CDR3 similarity clusters were formed by expanded TCRs than by pre-sensitization or healthy control sets, consistent with antigen-driven responses. DPC sensitization did not change the number of TCRs with a frequency above 1 in 1000, and there was no evidence of changes in global repertoire structure. Alopecia, a presumed autoimmune disease, was present in all patients, so the immune response of the patients might differ from that of healthy individuals. Repeated subsampling changed both the strength of the expansion versus patch-test correlation and the threshold at which the correlation became significant.

This clonotype was found many times. Its antigen remains undetermined. Base qualities were left out, and no much larger clone turns up one base away. The method was RACE. These reads were obtained on a NextSeq 500. During library preparation, unique molecular identifiers were attached to individual cDNA molecules so that TCRs could be counted quantitatively and reproducibly. For every blood RNA sample, sequencing covered both the TCR alpha and TCR beta chains. On the authors' methods: A median of about 89,000 TCRs per sample was observed, with a range of roughly 20,000 to 700,000. The Decombinator software suite was used to annotate the V, J and CDR3 of the TCR reads. Every sample was subsampled to the same number of TCRs (28,000) for the PS versus PT1 abundance plots. TCRs were defined as expanded if absent before sensitization and observed at least eight times at the 2-week time point. TCRdb's own reprocessing of the public reads used fastp at Q25 and MiXCR and kept productive beta chains. Identical CDR3 proteins give one entry, which carries the most common genes and DNA. TCRdb's processing, not the authors' own work, is the source of the V and J calls. This sample comprises some 49,000 distinct CDR3 sequences, around 9.3% of them detected only once. Around 4.5% of the sample goes to the ten largest clones.

The CDR3 numbers 15 residues from cysteine through phenylalanine. Just CDR3 DNA is preserved here, 45 bases in frame from base 1. V trim: 5 bases; J trim: 9 bases; unmatched bases: 13. CDR1 and CDR2 are drawn from the germline V gene (reference sequence): SEHNR, FQNEAQ. The meaning of the sample's time point label: patch test 1, 2 weeks after DPC sensitization. The treatment or condition tag for this specimen amounts to: therapeutic diphenylcyclopropenone sensitization with weekly scalp DPC. At every patch-test visit, the blood draw took place before the patch test was put on. Patients were eligible if aged 18 to 70, diagnosed with alopecia and judged suitable for DPC therapy, and pregnant patients were excluded. Unfractionated whole blood was collected in Tempus Blood RNA tubes, and total RNA was extracted from that blood.

The input for sequencing was whole blood, taken in connection with sensitization to the hapten diphenylcyclopropenone (DPC). The clonotype originates from a woman between 50 and 59 years old with alopecia areata. Some clones in this sample may be carry-over from other donors' samples. The sequence links TRBV7-9 to TRBJ1-5; 7 bases in between match TRBD1. The CDR3 loop reads CASSPLDREGPPQHF. At the DNA level, the sequence is TGTGCCAGCAGCCCATTAGACAGGGAAGGTCCGCCCCAGCATTTT.